The entry that follows covers one T cell receptor beta chain sequence. The antigen remains unidentified. This CDR3 region has 12 residues. V lost 5 bases and J lost 3, with 7 bases in between. The germline V gene encodes CDR1 SEHNR and CDR2 FQNEAQ (reference sequence). The time point here: newly diagnosed, previously untreated cHL patient sample. Investigators obtained CD8+ T cells from thawed PBMCs by magnetic negative selection. PBMCs representing newly diagnosed, untreated classical Hodgkin lymphoma functioned as the comparison. Repertoires were generated with immunoSEQ multiplex PCR, while TCRdb's copy carries only in-frame clones and drops some. The data hold just over 14,000 clones, with over 80% observed a single time. The sample originates from a study of PD-1 blockade in classical Hodgkin lymphoma. Notes on the study in general: Diminished baseline TCR diversity has been reported in newly diagnosed patients relative to healthy donors. Causes of the repertoire differences remain undefined, possibly disease activity or prior therapy.

The gene calls are TRBV7-9 and TRBJ1-2; possible D gene TRBD1, 5 bases. The clonotype comes from a human donor with classical Hodgkin lymphoma. The sequenced sample was CD8+ T cells from blood. CDR3 nucleotides: TGTGCCAGCAGCGAGGGGCACTATGGCTACACCTTC. It yields the protein CASSEGHYGYTF.